Detailed here is one T cell receptor beta chain. Its antigen is still unknown. The sample holds other DNA sequences that translate to the same CDR3. The data were obtained in a study of beta chain features in type 1 diabetes. Study-level results: Type 1 diabetes patients had moderately but significantly shorter TCRB CDR3s in all four CD4+ subsets.

The length of the CDR3 is 14 residues. Trimming removed 0 bases at V and 2 bases at J, with 9 bases between. CDR1 and CDR2 from the germline V gene are SGHDT and YYEEEE. As every portion of the isolated RNA was reverse transcribed, the sequencing read expressed TCRB transcripts. Clones were sequenced by immunoSEQ multiplex PCR, and TCRdb holds only the in-frame ones, with some missing. Among about 700,000 clones listed, about an eighth were seen once. Sequences were obtained from naive CD4+ T cells from blood. The chain links TRBV5-6 to TRBJ2-7; either TRBD1 or TRBD2 may fit D (5 bases each). This TCR was recovered from a man between 18 and 35 years old with type 1 diabetes. CDR3 protein: CASSLGQGPYEQYF. CDR3 nucleotide sequence: TGTGCCAGCAGCTTGGGTCAGGGACCCTACGAGCAGTACTTC.